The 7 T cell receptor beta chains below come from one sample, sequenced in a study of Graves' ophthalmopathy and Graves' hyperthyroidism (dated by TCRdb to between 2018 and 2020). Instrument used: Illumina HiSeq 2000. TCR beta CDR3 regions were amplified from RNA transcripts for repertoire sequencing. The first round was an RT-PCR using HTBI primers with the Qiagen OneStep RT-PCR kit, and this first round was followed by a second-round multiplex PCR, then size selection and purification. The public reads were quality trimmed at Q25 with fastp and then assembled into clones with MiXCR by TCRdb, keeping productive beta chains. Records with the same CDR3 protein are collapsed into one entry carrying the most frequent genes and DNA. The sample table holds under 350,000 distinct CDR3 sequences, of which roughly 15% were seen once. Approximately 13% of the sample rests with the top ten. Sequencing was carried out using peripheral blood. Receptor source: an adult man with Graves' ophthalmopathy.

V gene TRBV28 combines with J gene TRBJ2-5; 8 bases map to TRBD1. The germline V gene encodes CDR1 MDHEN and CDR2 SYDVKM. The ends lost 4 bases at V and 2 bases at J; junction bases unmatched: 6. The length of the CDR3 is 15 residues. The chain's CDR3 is CASSSLQGEQETQYF. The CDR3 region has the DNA TGTGCCAGCAGTTCCTTACAGGGGGAGCAAGAGACCCAGTACTTC.

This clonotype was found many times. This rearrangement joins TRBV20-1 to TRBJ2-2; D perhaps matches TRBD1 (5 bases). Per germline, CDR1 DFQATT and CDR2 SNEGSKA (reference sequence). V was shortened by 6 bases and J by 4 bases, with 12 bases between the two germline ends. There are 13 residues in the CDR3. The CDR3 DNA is TGCAGTGCACCCCAGGGTTCCACCGGGGAGCTGTTTTTT. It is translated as CSAPQGSTGELFF.

The CDR3 sequence is CASSVAPGQINTEAFF. The CDR3, as DNA: TGTGCCAGCAGTGTTGCCCCGGGACAGATAAACACTGAAGCTTTCTTT. This chain joins TRBV6-1 and TRBJ1-1; 7 bases agree with TRBD1. Per germline, CDR1 MNHNS and CDR2 SASEGT. The CDR3 length is 16 residues. With V trimmed by 4 bases and J by 2 bases, 10 bases remained unmatched.

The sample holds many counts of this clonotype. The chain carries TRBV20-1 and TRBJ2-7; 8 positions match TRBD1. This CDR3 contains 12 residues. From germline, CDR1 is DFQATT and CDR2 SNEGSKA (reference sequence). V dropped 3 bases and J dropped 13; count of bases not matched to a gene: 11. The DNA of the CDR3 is TGCAGTGCTAGCCGCAGGGGGCGTTCTTTCTACTTC. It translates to CSASRRGRSFYF.

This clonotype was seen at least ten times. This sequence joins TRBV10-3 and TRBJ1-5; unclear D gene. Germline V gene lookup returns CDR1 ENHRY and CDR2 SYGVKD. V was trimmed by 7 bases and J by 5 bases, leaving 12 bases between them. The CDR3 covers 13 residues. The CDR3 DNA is TGTGCCATCACCCCGACACATGATCAGCCCCAGCATTTT. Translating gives CAITPTHDQPQHF.

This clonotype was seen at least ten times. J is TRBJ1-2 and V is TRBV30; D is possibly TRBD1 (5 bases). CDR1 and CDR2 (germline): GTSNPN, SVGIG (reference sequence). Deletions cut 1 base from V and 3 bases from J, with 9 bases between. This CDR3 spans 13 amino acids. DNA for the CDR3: TGTGCCTGGAGTGGTCAGGGCCACTATGGCTACACCTTC. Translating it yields CAWSGQGHYGYTF.

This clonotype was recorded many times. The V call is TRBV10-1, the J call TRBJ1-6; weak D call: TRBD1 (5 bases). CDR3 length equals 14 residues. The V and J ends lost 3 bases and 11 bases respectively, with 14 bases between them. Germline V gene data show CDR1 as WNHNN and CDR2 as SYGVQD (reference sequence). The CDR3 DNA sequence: TGCGCCAGCAGTGAAAGGACTACAGGACCACCCCTCCACTTT. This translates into CASSERTTGPPLHF.